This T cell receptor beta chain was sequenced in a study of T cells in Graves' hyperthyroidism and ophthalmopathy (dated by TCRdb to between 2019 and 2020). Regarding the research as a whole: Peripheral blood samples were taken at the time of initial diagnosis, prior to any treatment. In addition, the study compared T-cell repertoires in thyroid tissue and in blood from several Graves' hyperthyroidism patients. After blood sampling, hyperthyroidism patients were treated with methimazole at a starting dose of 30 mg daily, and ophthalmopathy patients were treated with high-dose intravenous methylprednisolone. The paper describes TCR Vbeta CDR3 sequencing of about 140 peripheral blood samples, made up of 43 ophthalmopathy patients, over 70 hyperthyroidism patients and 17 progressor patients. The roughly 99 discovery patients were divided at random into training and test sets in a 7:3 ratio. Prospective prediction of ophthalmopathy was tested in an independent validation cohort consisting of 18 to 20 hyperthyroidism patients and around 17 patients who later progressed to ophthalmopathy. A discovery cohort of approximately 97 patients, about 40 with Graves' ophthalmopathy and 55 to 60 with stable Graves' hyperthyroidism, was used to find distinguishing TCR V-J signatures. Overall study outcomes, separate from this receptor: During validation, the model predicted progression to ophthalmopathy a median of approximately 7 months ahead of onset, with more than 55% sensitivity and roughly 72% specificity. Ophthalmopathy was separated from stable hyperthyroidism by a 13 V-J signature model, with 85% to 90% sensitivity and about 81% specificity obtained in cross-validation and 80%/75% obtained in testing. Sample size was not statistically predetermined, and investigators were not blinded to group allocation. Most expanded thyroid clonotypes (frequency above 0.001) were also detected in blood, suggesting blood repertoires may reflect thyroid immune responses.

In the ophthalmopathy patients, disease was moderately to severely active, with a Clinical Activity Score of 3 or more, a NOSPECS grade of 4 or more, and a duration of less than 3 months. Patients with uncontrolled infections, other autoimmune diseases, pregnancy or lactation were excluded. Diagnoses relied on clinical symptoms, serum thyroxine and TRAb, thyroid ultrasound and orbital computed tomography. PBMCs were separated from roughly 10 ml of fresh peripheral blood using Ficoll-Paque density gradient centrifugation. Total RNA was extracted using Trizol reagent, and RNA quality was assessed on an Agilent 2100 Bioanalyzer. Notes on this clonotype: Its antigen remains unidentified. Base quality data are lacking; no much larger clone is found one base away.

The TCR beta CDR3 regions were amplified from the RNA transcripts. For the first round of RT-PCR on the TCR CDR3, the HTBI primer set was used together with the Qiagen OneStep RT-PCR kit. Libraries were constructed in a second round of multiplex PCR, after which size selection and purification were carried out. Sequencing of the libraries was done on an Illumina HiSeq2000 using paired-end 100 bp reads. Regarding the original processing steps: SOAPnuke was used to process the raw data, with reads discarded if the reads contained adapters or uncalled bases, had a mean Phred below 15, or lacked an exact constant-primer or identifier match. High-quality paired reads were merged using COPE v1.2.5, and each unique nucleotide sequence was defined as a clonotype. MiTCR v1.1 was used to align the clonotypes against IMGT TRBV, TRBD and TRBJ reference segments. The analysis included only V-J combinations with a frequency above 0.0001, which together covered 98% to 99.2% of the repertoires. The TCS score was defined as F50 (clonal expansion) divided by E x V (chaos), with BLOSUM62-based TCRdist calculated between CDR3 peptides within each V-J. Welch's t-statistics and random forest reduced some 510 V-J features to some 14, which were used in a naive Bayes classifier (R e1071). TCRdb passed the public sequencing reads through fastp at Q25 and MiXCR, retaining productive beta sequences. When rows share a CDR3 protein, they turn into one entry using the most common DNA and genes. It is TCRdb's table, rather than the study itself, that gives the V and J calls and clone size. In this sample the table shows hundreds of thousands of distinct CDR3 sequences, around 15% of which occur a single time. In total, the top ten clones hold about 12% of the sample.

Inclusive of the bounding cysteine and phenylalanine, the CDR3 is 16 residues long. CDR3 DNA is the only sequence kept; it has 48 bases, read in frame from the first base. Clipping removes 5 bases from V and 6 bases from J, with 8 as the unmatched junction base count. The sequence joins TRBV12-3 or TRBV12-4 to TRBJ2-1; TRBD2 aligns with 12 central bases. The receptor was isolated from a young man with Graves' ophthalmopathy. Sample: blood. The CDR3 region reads CASSDPGLAGSNEQFF. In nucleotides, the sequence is TGTGCCAGCAGTGATCCGGGACTAGCGGGCAGCAATGAGCAGTTCTTC.